Listed below are T cell receptor beta chains from one sample, sequenced in a study of OX40 agonist ivuxolimab in advanced cancers. Sequencing used immunoSEQ multiplex PCR; TCRdb keeps in-frame clones, though not all of them. Altogether around 80,000 clones are present, around 84% being singletons, with the ten largest covering around 6.6%. The sample consisted of CD4+ or CD8+ T cells sorted from blood, taken in a trial of the OX40 agonist ivuxolimab. The receptor set was obtained from an adult with an advanced solid tumor such as melanoma, head and neck, liver or kidney cancer. Each CDR3 is given with its conserved first and last residue. D genes are given only for firm matches. Size is omitted from some rows. Given values are once, few, many or a class for expanded clones.

CDR3nt	CDR3aa	j_gene	abundance	d_gene	v_gene
TGTGCCAGCAGCTTGGCTAGCGGTGATTACGAGCAGTACTTC	CASSLASGDYEQYF	TRBJ2-7	.	TRBD2	TRBV5-8
TGTGCCAGCAGCCTCGAGCCCCCCTACAATGAGCAGTTCTTC	CASSLEPPYNEQFF	TRBJ2-1	.	.	TRBV7-9
TGTGCCAGCAGCTTCCGACAGGGCAGGTTCTACGAGCAGTACTTC	CASSFRQGRFYEQYF	TRBJ2-7	.	TRBD1	TRBV11-2
TGTGCCAGCAGCAGTGGATCCTACAATGAGCAGTTCTTC	CASSSGSYNEQFF	TRBJ2-1	.	.	TRBV11-3
TGTGCCAGCAGTTTTCAATGGTCTCAAAATGAGCAGTTCTTC	CASSFQWSQNEQFF	TRBJ2-1	.	.	TRBV27
TGTGCCAGCAGTTTATCAGGGCGCAATCAGCCCCAGCATTTT	CASSLSGRNQPQHF	TRBJ1-5	few	.	TRBV27
TGTGCCAGCAGCGGCTACAGGGGGCTCGGAGATACGCAGTATTTT	CASSGYRGLGDTQYF	TRBJ2-3	.	TRBD1	TRBV2
TGTGCTAGTTTCGACTCGAACACCGGGGAGCTGTTTTTT	CASFDSNTGELFF	TRBJ2-2	.	.	TRBV12-5
TGTGCCAGCAGTGCTAGCGGGGGGACTACCGGGGAGCTGTTTTTT	CASSASGGTTGELFF	TRBJ2-2	few	TRBD2	TRBV6-4
TGTGCCAGCAGCTCCGCCAGGAGGGTAGCGGGAAGCTCCTACAATGAGCAGTTCTTC	CASSSARRVAGSSYNEQFF	TRBJ2-1	.	TRBD2	TRBV9
TGTGCCAGCAGCCAGGCCCAGGGGGCTGCAGATACGCAGTATTTT	CASSQAQGAADTQYF	TRBJ2-3	.	TRBD1	TRBV7-3
TGTGCCAGCAGCCCCGGTTGGGCGGGTGAAAAACTGTTTTTT	CASSPGWAGEKLFF	TRBJ1-4	.	.	TRBV7-6
TGTGCCAGCAGCTCCTCAACGGGGGGCCGGGAGACCCAGTACTTC	CASSSSTGGRETQYF	TRBJ2-5	.	.	TRBV5-6
TGTGCCAGCAGCCGACGGGACAGGGCCGACTATGGCTACACCTTC	CASSRRDRADYGYTF	TRBJ1-2	.	TRBD1	TRBV5-6
TGTGCCAGTCGGTTCTGGGGAAAATACACAGATACGCAGTATTTT	CASRFWGKYTDTQYF	TRBJ2-3	.	.	TRBV27
TGTGCCAGCAGCCTCGGGAGGCGTACGCTCCAAGAGACCCAGTACTTC	CASSLGRRTLQETQYF	TRBJ2-5	.	TRBD2	TRBV6-6
TGTGCCAGTAGTATAGGGACAGCTAACTATGGCTACACCTTC	CASSIGTANYGYTF	TRBJ1-2	once	.	TRBV19
TGTGCCAGCAGTTCCTTGACTAGCGGGAGTATAGGGGAGCAGTACTTC	CASSSLTSGSIGEQYF	TRBJ2-7	.	TRBD2	TRBV2
TGTGCCAGCAGCTTACACACAGGGGTGAAAACTAATGAAAAACTGTTTTTT	CASSLHTGVKTNEKLFF	TRBJ1-4	.	TRBD1	TRBV5-8
TGTGCCAGCAGTGTCCCGGGACTAGCGGGGGGGCAGGGTGAGCAGTTCTTC	CASSVPGLAGGQGEQFF	TRBJ2-1	once	TRBD2	TRBV6-1
TGTGCCAGCAGTTCGGGGGGTACCAATCAGCCCCAGCATTTT	CASSSGGTNQPQHF	TRBJ1-5	few	.	TRBV28
TGTGCCAGCAGTTTATCCCCGACTAGCCTGAGCTCCTACAATGAGCAGTTCTTC	CASSLSPTSLSSYNEQFF	TRBJ2-1	.	TRBD2	TRBV27
TGCGCCAGCAGCTTGGTGTCGGGCCAACTCACCGGGGAGCTGTTTTTT	CASSLVSGQLTGELFF	TRBJ2-2	.	.	TRBV5-1
TGTGCCAGCAGCTTAAGGGGACTGGGGGGGCAGTCTAATGAAAAACTGTTTTTT	CASSLRGLGGQSNEKLFF	TRBJ1-4	.	.	TRBV7-8
TGTGCCAGCAGTCTTGGACTAGCGGGAGGGTACGAGCAGTACTTC	CASSLGLAGGYEQYF	TRBJ2-7	.	TRBD2	TRBV27
TGTGCCAGCAGCTTAGAGGCGGGAAGGCAGTTCTTC	CASSLEAGRQFF	TRBJ2-1	.	.	TRBV7-2
TGTGCCAGCAGCCTAAAACCCCTCGGGACAGCTAACTATGGCTACACCTTC	CASSLKPLGTANYGYTF	TRBJ1-2	.	TRBD1	TRBV2
TGTGCCAGCAGTAAGACAGCAGCCAAAAACATTCAGTACTTC	CASSKTAAKNIQYF	TRBJ2-4	.	.	TRBV7-9
TGTGCCAGCAGTGAGGACGGGACACTCTACGGGGATGAGCAGTTCTTC	CASSEDGTLYGDEQFF	TRBJ2-1	.	.	TRBV6-1
TGTGCCAGCAGTTTAGTGCGGAGACAGCCCCAGCATTTT	CASSLVRRQPQHF	TRBJ1-5	.	.	TRBV28
TGTGCCACGGGGGAACAGGCGAGCAATGAGCAGTTCTTC	CATGEQASNEQFF	TRBJ2-1	.	.	TRBV10-3
TGTGCCAGTAGCCAGGCCGGGACAGGTACCCAGCATTTT	CASSQAGTGTQHF	TRBJ1-5	medium-sized	TRBD1	TRBV19
TGTGCCACCAGCAGAGTGGTTTGGGCCAGTACGCCTCTCGGGTCACCCCTCCACTTT	CATSRVVWASTPLGSPLHF	TRBJ1-6	.	.	TRBV15